This T cell receptor beta chain emerged from a study of blood T cell repertoires in COVID-19. TCRdb's table, derived via immunoSEQ multiplex PCR, lists solely in-frame clones and lacks some. The sample has 90,000 to 150,000 clones; over 75% are singletons. Sequenced: peripheral blood. This clonotype was obtained from a man between 45 and 60 years old with acute or convalescent COVID-19.

The DNA of the CDR3 is TGTGCCAGCACTACCGGACAGGGGGCATATGGAAACACCATATATTTT. Translation: CASTTGQGAYGNTIYF. J is TRBJ1-3 and V is TRBV28; 11 nucleotides line up with TRBD1. Trimming removed 7 bases from V and 3 bases from J; junction bases left unmatched: 8. The CDR3 spans 16 residues. The germline gives CDR1 MDHEN, CDR2 SYDVKM. Full variable domain (missing parts from reference TRBV28 and TRBJ1-3): DVKVTQSSRYLVKRTGEKVFLECVQDMDHENMFWYRQDPGLGLRLIYFSYDVKMKEKGDIPEGYSVSREKKERFSLILESASTNQTSMYLCASTTGQGAYGNTIYFGEGSWLTVV.